The sequence of this T cell receptor beta chain was determined in a study of T cells in Graves' hyperthyroidism and ophthalmopathy. CDR3 size: 13 residues. Between the trimmed V and J ends, which lost 3 bases and 2 bases, there was a span of 8 bases. Germline CDR1 and CDR2: SEHNR and FQNEAQ (reference sequence). What was amplified from RNA transcripts were TCR beta CDR3 regions. During a first-round RT-PCR of the TCR CDR3, the HTBI primer set was used. Via MiXCR, TCRdb re-called the multiplex PCR reads, giving one row per CDR3 protein. The sample lists hundreds of thousands of distinct CDR3 sequences; more than 15% were seen once. Around 9.8 ml fresh peripheral blood yielded the PBMCs. This clonotype was detected ten times or more. Antigen: not known. Study results and caveats: Most clonotypes expanded in the thyroid (above 0.001) were also present in blood.

This chain uses TRBV7-9 with TRBJ2-7, with D unclear. This sequence originates from a woman between 18 and 29 years old with Graves' hyperthyroidism that later progressed to Graves' ophthalmopathy. The sample consisted of blood. The DNA of the CDR3 is TGTGCCAGCAGCTTTGGCGGAACCTACGAGCAGTACTTC. Translated, it gives CASSFGGTYEQYF.